The clone carrying this TCR beta chain was observed a few times. The data derive from a study of beta chain features in type 1 diabetes. Expressed TCRB transcripts were sequenced, since all the RNA that had been isolated was reverse transcribed. Sequencing used immunoSEQ multiplex PCR; TCRdb keeps in-frame clones, though not all of them. The table shows some 410,000 clones, with about an eighth occurring only once. The sequence was obtained from a woman between 18 and 29 years old in good health. The source material was naive CD4+ T cells from blood.

CDR3 sequence (DNA): TGTGCCACCCAATCGCCAGGCACAGATACGCAGTATTTT. It is translated as CATQSPGTDTQYF. The V and J genes are TRBV6-6 and TRBJ2-3; D unclear. V lost 10 bases to trimming and J lost 1 base, with 12 bases between them. There are 13 residues in the CDR3. CDR1 and CDR2 (germline): MNHNY, SVGAGI (reference sequence).